This TCR beta chain was identified in a study of spatial heterogeneity in lung cancer. Study results and caveats: Expanded alpha and beta TCR counts within tumors tracked tumor mutation counts.

Specified time point: sample taken at primary tumor resection. TCRdb re-derived calls from the 5' RACE reads in MiXCR, one entry per CDR3 protein. Counted here are about 11,000 distinct CDR3 sequences, 4% to 6.5% occurring once; the ten biggest clones make up around 11%. This clonotype showed up many times. What it binds is not known. Little can be read into the size of this beta chain, an off-target read in a library designed for alpha chains. The CDR3 is made up of 15 amino acids. Trimming left V 2 bases short and J 0 bases short, with 11 bases between. The germline V gene has CDR1 SGHAT and CDR2 FQDESV (reference sequence).

The chain employs TRBV11-1 and TRBJ2-7, with a weak D call TRBD1 (5 bases). This TCR was sampled from a male donor with early-stage non-small cell lung cancer. Specimen: lung tumor tissue, collected at surgery. CDR3 DNA sequence: TGTGCCAGCAGCTTAAACAGGAAAAGCTCCTACGAGCAGTACTTC. It specifies CASSLNRKSSYEQYF. The full variable domain, completed using reference TRBV11-1 and TRBJ2-7, is EAEVAQSPRYKITEKSQAVAFWCDPISGHATLYWYRQILGQGPELLVQFQDESVVDDSQLPKDRFSAERLKGVDSTLKIQPAELGDSAMYLCASSLNRKSSYEQYFGPGTRLTVT.